Listed below are T cell receptor beta chains from one sample, sequenced in a study of T-cell reconstitution after alpha-beta-depleted transplantation in children. TCRdb re-derived calls from the PCR reads in MiXCR, one entry per CDR3 protein. Among fewer than 700,000 distinct CDR3 sequences listed, roughly 23% were seen once. Sequences were derived from PBMCs, mostly from graft donor cells, sampled 360 days after TCRalphabeta/CD19-depleted stem cell transplant. Receptors originate from a boy less than two years old who had a stem cell transplant for acute myeloid leukemia, so the T cells may come from the graft donor. CDR3s include the opening cysteine and the closing phenylalanine or tryptophan. Each record gives: J gene, clone size, V gene, D gene, CDR3 protein, CDR3 DNA. D genes are given only for firm matches. Clone size is given for some rows only: seen once, a few or many times, or a class if the clone is expanded.

j_gene: TRBJ2-5; abundance: few; v_gene: TRBV20-1; d_gene: TRBD2; CDR3aa: CSASGASGGAEETQYF; CDR3nt: TGCAGTGCCAGTGGAGCTAGCGGGGGGGCCGAGGAGACCCAGTACTTC
j_gene: TRBJ2-3; abundance: many; v_gene: TRBV11-2; d_gene: .; CDR3aa: CASSFFRDPVPHTQYF; CDR3nt: TGTGCCAGCAGCTTCTTCAGGGATCCCGTCCCACATACGCAGTATTTT
j_gene: TRBJ1-1; abundance: .; v_gene: TRBV4-1; d_gene: .; CDR3aa: CASSLLWGSQYMNTEAFF; CDR3nt: TGCGCCAGCAGCCTCCTCTGGGGGAGCCAATACATGAACACTGAAGCTTTCTTT
j_gene: TRBJ2-1; abundance: many; v_gene: TRBV28; d_gene: TRBD2; CDR3aa: CASNLAGGLYNEQFF; CDR3nt: TGTGCCAGCAATCTAGCGGGGGGACTGTACAATGAGCAGTTCTTC
j_gene: TRBJ1-2; abundance: many; v_gene: TRBV12-3/TRBV12-4; d_gene: TRBD1; CDR3aa: CASSFPTGGVDYGYTF; CDR3nt: TGTGCCAGCAGTTTTCCGACAGGGGGCGTGGACTATGGCTACACCTTC
j_gene: TRBJ2-1; abundance: many; v_gene: TRBV20-1; d_gene: .; CDR3aa: CSASRRMGLYNEQFF; CDR3nt: TGCAGTGCTAGTCGAAGGATGGGTCTTTACAATGAGCAGTTCTTC
j_gene: TRBJ2-7; abundance: .; v_gene: TRBV20-1; d_gene: .; CDR3aa: CSARLDRSYEQYF; CDR3nt: TGCAGTGCTAGGCTGGACCGATCCTACGAGCAGTACTTC
j_gene: TRBJ1-5; abundance: few; v_gene: TRBV12-3/TRBV12-4; d_gene: .; CDR3aa: CASSPTGLGDQPQHF; CDR3nt: TGTGCCAGCAGTCCCACAGGGTTGGGGGATCAGCCCCAGCATTTT
j_gene: TRBJ2-1; abundance: .; v_gene: TRBV12-3/TRBV12-4; d_gene: TRBD2; CDR3aa: CASSFGSGGASYYNEQFF; CDR3nt: TGTGCCAGCAGTTTTGGGAGCGGGGGGGCTTCCTACTACAATGAGCAGTTCTTC
j_gene: TRBJ1-2; abundance: few; v_gene: TRBV20-1; d_gene: .; CDR3aa: CSARPSFRDDSYGYTF; CDR3nt: TGCAGTGCTAGACCCTCTTTCCGGGACGACTCCTATGGCTACACCTTC
j_gene: TRBJ2-3; abundance: many; v_gene: TRBV20-1; d_gene: .; CDR3aa: CSAPTVGQNTQYF; CDR3nt: TGCAGTGCCCCGACAGTTGGGCAAAATACGCAGTATTTT
j_gene: TRBJ2-2; abundance: .; v_gene: TRBV3-1; d_gene: .; CDR3aa: CASCLTVSGELFF; CDR3nt: TGTGCCAGCTGCCTGACGGTCTCCGGGGAGCTGTTTTTT
j_gene: TRBJ2-5; abundance: few; v_gene: TRBV24-1; d_gene: .; CDR3aa: CATSDFLDQETQYF; CDR3nt: TGTGCCACCAGTGATTTTCTCGACCAAGAGACCCAGTACTTC
j_gene: TRBJ1-2; abundance: .; v_gene: TRBV5-6; d_gene: .; CDR3aa: CASSFIGHGYTF; CDR3nt: TGTGCCAGCAGCTTTATAGGGCATGGCTACACCTTC
j_gene: TRBJ2-5; abundance: many; v_gene: TRBV20-1; d_gene: .; CDR3aa: CSVRGFQAQETQYF; CDR3nt: TGCAGTGTTAGAGGGTTTCAAGCCCAAGAGACCCAGTACTTC
j_gene: TRBJ2-2; abundance: .; v_gene: TRBV20-1; d_gene: .; CDR3aa: CSAGRISGELFF; CDR3nt: TGCAGTGCTGGTCGAATCTCCGGGGAGCTGTTTTTT
j_gene: TRBJ1-1; abundance: few; v_gene: TRBV6-5; d_gene: .; CDR3aa: CASRYRAGTEAFF; CDR3nt: TGTGCCAGCAGATACAGGGCCGGAACTGAAGCTTTCTTT
j_gene: TRBJ1-5; abundance: many; v_gene: TRBV12-3/TRBV12-4; d_gene: .; CDR3aa: CASSASRSARQPQHF; CDR3nt: TGTGCCAGCAGTGCCTCCCGTTCGGCACGTCAGCCCCAGCATTTT
j_gene: TRBJ2-1; abundance: .; v_gene: TRBV4-3; d_gene: .; CDR3aa: CASSGGTGIYNEQFF; CDR3nt: TGCGCCAGCAGCGGAGGGACCGGAATTTACAATGAGCAGTTCTTC
j_gene: TRBJ2-4; abundance: .; v_gene: TRBV5-6; d_gene: .; CDR3aa: CASSFGDLAKNIQYF; CDR3nt: TGTGCCAGCAGCTTCGGTGACTTAGCCAAAAACATTCAGTACTTC
j_gene: TRBJ1-1; abundance: .; v_gene: TRBV15; d_gene: .; CDR3aa: CATSRDLPPVLGVNTEAFF; CDR3nt: TGTGCCACCAGCAGAGATCTGCCTCCGGTCTTGGGAGTGAACACTGAAGCTTTCTTT
j_gene: TRBJ2-7; abundance: .; v_gene: TRBV10-2; d_gene: .; CDR3aa: CASGDRIEQYF; CDR3nt: TGCGCCAGCGGGGACCGAATTGAGCAGTACTTC
j_gene: TRBJ1-1; abundance: few; v_gene: TRBV24-1; d_gene: TRBD1; CDR3aa: CATFGQGRDTEAFF; CDR3nt: TGTGCCACCTTCGGACAGGGTCGGGACACTGAAGCTTTCTTT
j_gene: TRBJ1-5; abundance: few; v_gene: TRBV12-3/TRBV12-4; d_gene: .; CDR3aa: CASTRARDQPQHF; CDR3nt: TGTGCCAGCACCCGAGCCAGGGACCAGCCCCAGCATTTT
j_gene: TRBJ2-3; abundance: .; v_gene: TRBV20-1; d_gene: .; CDR3aa: CSARAGGASTDTQYF; CDR3nt: TGCAGTGCTAGGGCCGGGGGAGCTAGCACAGATACGCAGTATTTT
j_gene: TRBJ2-1; abundance: many; v_gene: TRBV29-1; d_gene: .; CDR3aa: CSVLEGVPYNEQFF; CDR3nt: TGCAGCGTCCTGGAGGGGGTCCCCTACAATGAGCAGTTCTTC
j_gene: TRBJ1-1; abundance: few; v_gene: TRBV12-3/TRBV12-4; d_gene: .; CDR3aa: CASSLGSSTEAFF; CDR3nt: TGTGCCAGCAGTTTGGGTAGCAGTACAGAAGCTTTCTTT
j_gene: TRBJ2-3; abundance: .; v_gene: TRBV5-6; d_gene: .; CDR3aa: CASSWARGAGTDTQYF; CDR3nt: TGTGCCAGCAGCTGGGCCCGGGGAGCTGGCACAGATACGCAGTATTTT
j_gene: TRBJ1-2; abundance: few; v_gene: TRBV7-2; d_gene: .; CDR3aa: CASSLEPSTANYGYTF; CDR3nt: TGTGCCAGCAGCTTAGAACCCTCGACAGCTAACTATGGCTACACCTTC
j_gene: TRBJ1-3; abundance: .; v_gene: TRBV20-1; d_gene: .; CDR3aa: CSVWGTEGALGNTIYF; CDR3nt: TGCAGTGTCTGGGGAACAGAAGGGGCGCTTGGAAACACCATATATTTT